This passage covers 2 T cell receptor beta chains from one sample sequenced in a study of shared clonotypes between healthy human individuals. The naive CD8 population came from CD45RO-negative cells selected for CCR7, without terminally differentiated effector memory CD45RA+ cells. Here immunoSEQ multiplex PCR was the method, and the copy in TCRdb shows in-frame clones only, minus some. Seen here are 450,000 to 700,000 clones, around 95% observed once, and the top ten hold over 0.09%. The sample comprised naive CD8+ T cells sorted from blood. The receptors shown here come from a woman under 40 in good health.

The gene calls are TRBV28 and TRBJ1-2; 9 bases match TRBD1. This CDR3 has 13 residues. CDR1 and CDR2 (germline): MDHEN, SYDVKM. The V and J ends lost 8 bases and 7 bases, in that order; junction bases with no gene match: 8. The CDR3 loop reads CASSGTGLVGYTF. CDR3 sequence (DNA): TGTGCCAGCTCCGGGACAGGGCTTGTTGGCTACACCTTC.

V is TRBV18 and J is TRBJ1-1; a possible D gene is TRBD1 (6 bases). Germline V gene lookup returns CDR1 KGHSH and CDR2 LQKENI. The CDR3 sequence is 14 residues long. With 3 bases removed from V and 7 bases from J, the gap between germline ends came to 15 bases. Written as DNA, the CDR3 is TGTGCCAGCTCACCTCCTTGGACAGCCGGTGAAGCTTTCTTT. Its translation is CASSPPWTAGEAFF.